Below are 27 T cell receptor beta chains sequenced from a single sample in a study of control samples from healthy donors and cancer patients. Data came from immunoSEQ multiplex PCR; TCRdb stores just in-frame clones and leaves some out. The data contain approximately 88,000 clones, approximately 90% of them singletons. The sequenced sample consisted of blood. Receptor source: a woman aged 25 to 45 in good health.

The CDR3 here is CATSRDPRAGANTEAFF. In DNA form, the CDR3 reads TGTGCCACCAGCAGAGATCCCCGGGCAGGAGCTAACACTGAAGCTTTCTTT. The V and J genes are TRBV15 and TRBJ1-1; the D is unclear. The germline CDR1 and CDR2 sequences are LNHNV and YYDKDF (reference sequence). V lost 0 bases to trimming and J lost 2 bases, with 16 bases between them. The length of the CDR3 is 17 residues. The whole variable domain, filled in from reference TRBV15 and TRBJ1-1, reads DAMVIQNPRYQVTQFGKPVTLSCSQTLNHNVMYWYQQKSSQAPKLLFHYYDKDFNNEADTPDNFQSRRPNTSFCFLDIRSPGLGDTAMYLCATSRDPRAGANTEAFFGQGTRLTVV.

CDR3 residues: CAWSVQTNQPQHF. The CDR3 DNA reads as TGTGCCTGGAGTGTACAGACTAATCAGCCCCAGCATTTT. This chain links TRBV30 with TRBJ1-5; D uncertain. CDR1 GTSNPN and CDR2 SVGIG come from the germline V gene (reference sequence). V gave up 0 bases and J gave up 4 bases, with 7 bases separating them. There are 13 residues in the CDR3.

This clone was seen once. The V call is TRBV7-2, the J call TRBJ2-2; possibly TRBD1 for D (5 bases). Germline V gene sequence: CDR1 SGHTA, CDR2 FQGNSA. The V end was cut by 1 base, the J end by 1 base, with 10 bases between. This CDR3 contains 16 residues. CDR3 sequence (DNA): TGTGCCAGCAGCTTAGTTTTGGGGCGGAACACCGGGGAGCTGTTTTTT. The encoded protein is CASSLVLGRNTGELFF.

This clone has a single count. CDR3 in DNA: TGTGCCAGCAGTTACTCGGGGTTCCTGGGGCAGCCCCAGCATTTT. Translating it yields CASSYSGFLGQPQHF. The chain has TRBV6-5 and TRBJ1-5; D unresolved. CDR1 is MNHEY, CDR2 SVGAGI, per germline. Trimming cost V 0 bases and J 7 bases, with 13 bases left between them. The CDR3 totals 15 residues.

This chain connects TRBV2 to TRBJ1-5, with no clear D. CDR3 length equals 14 residues. V dropped 4 bases and J dropped 0 bases, with 7 bases sitting between them. Germline values: CDR1 SNHLY, CDR2 FYNNEI. This CDR3 reads CASSAQDSNQPQHF. Here the CDR3 DNA reads TGTGCCAGCAGTGCGCAGGATAGCAATCAGCCCCAGCATTTT.

This sequence joins TRBV9 and TRBJ1-1; D is ambiguous. The length of the CDR3 is 15 residues. Trimming left V 0 bases short and J 1 base short, with 10 bases between. CDR1 SGDLS and CDR2 YYNGEE come from the germline V gene. CDR3 coding DNA: TGTGCCAGCAGCGTAGGGGGTGCTGGGAACACTGAAGCTTTCTTT. Its protein is CASSVGGAGNTEAFF.

This clone has more than one count but fewer than ten. V is TRBV7-9 and J is TRBJ2-3; the D gene is possibly TRBD2 (5 bases). The CDR3 is made up of 16 amino acids. V gave up 5 bases and J gave up 5 bases, with 20 bases separating them. The germline V gene encodes CDR1 SEHNR and CDR2 FQNEAQ (reference sequence). The CDR3 region is CASSPRRGGWVDTQYF. Here the CDR3 DNA reads TGTGCCAGCAGCCCCCGCCGGGGTGGTTGGGTAGATACGCAGTATTTT.

The chain joins TRBV19 to TRBJ2-7; the match to TRBD1 covers 7 bases. V trimming: 9 bases; J trimming: 1 base; junction bases outside the gene matches: 0. Germline CDR1 is LNHDA and CDR2 is SQIVND (reference sequence). This CDR3 has 11 residues. CDR3 sequence (DNA): TGTGCCAGCAGGGGGTCCTACGAGCAGTACTTC. It specifies CASRGSYEQYF.

The rearrangement uses TRBV7-9 and TRBJ2-5; possible D gene TRBD1, 6 bases. The length of the CDR3 is 15 residues. CDR1 is SEHNR and CDR2 is FQNEAQ in the germline V gene (reference sequence). Deletions cut 1 base from V and 4 bases from J, with 13 bases between. CDR3: CASSLDPGARETQYF. The CDR3 nucleotides are TGTGCCAGCAGCTTAGATCCAGGGGCTAGAGAGACCCAGTACTTC. Full variable domain (rest looked up from reference TRBV7-9 and TRBJ2-5): DTGVSQNPRHKITKRGQNVTFRCDPISEHNRLYWYRQTLGQGPEFLTYFQNEAQLEKSRLLSDRFSAERPKGSFSTLEIQRTEQGDSAMYLCASSLDPGARETQYFGPGTRLLVL.

V gene TRBV29-1 combines with J gene TRBJ1-1; 9 bases align to TRBD1. The CDR3 spans 18 residues. Germline assignment: CDR1 SQVTM and CDR2 ANQGSEA. V lost 4 bases to trimming and J lost 1 base; unmatched junction nucleotides: 16. This CDR3 reads CSVVGERTGGVRNTEAFF. The CDR3 region has the DNA TGCAGCGTTGTAGGGGAAAGAACAGGGGGCGTGAGGAACACTGAAGCTTTCTTT.

The gene calls are TRBV5-1 and TRBJ1-2, with 7 bases aligning to TRBD1. The CDR3 is 13 amino acids. From germline, CDR1 is SGHRS and CDR2 YFSETQ. Losses at the gene ends were 0 bases for V and 5 bases for J; bases not matched to a gene: 1. The CDR3 DNA is TGCGCCAGCAGCTTGGAGACAGGGTATGGCTACACCTTC. Translated, it gives CASSLETGYGYTF.

The chain is built from TRBV4-2 and TRBJ1-1, with TRBD1 matching over 7 bases. The CDR3 spans 15 residues. Germline V gene data show CDR1 as LGHNA and CDR2 as YNFKEQ. The junction had 5 bases not matched to a gene; V was cut back by 4 bases and J by 0 bases. CDR3 coding DNA: TGTGCCAGCAGCCGAGCAGGGGGGATGAACACTGAAGCTTTCTTT. Its translation is CASSRAGGMNTEAFF.

This clone was seen a few times. This chain connects TRBV27 to TRBJ1-5; perhaps TRBD1 as D (6 bases). CDR1 MNHEY and CDR2 SMNVEV come from the germline V gene (reference sequence). Trimming stripped 1 base from V and 3 bases from J, with 13 bases between. The CDR3 consists of 16 residues. Here the CDR3 reads CASSLWGGQNNQPQHF. The CDR3 DNA reads TGTGCCAGCAGTTTATGGGGGGGGCAGAACAATCAGCCCCAGCATTTT.

The V and J genes are TRBV11-2 and TRBJ1-4; D gene ambiguous. V was shortened by 8 bases and J by 8 bases, with 24 bases between the two germline ends. This CDR3 has 16 residues. Per germline, CDR1 SGHAT and CDR2 FQNNGV. CDR3 sequence: CASASSSGGIKEKLFF. The CDR3 DNA is TGTGCCAGCGCCAGTTCGTCGGGCGGAATTAAAGAAAAACTGTTTTTT.

The CDR3 is CSVTGGIPASYGYTF. In DNA, the CDR3 is TGCAGCGTGACAGGAGGGATACCCGCCTCCTATGGCTACACCTTC. The V and J genes are TRBV29-1 and TRBJ1-2; weak D call: TRBD1 (6 bases). The CDR3 is 15 amino acids. The germline V gene encodes CDR1 SQVTM and CDR2 ANQGSEA. V lost 6 bases, J lost 4 bases, and 21 bases lay in between.

This chain links TRBV9 with TRBJ2-5; D unclear. V was clipped by 4 bases and J by 2 bases, with 9 bases between them. Germline lookup yields CDR1 SGDLS and CDR2 YYNGEE. The CDR3 contains 13 residues. The CDR3 reads CASSHGSQETQYF. The CDR3 nucleotides read TGTGCCAGCAGCCACGGGTCTCAAGAGACCCAGTACTTC.

This rearrangement joins TRBV28 to TRBJ1-1; 8 bases map to TRBD1. This CDR3 has 16 residues. Germline V gene lookup returns CDR1 MDHEN and CDR2 SYDVKM. J was trimmed by 1 base and V by 7 bases; bases with no gene match: 11. This CDR3 reads CASTPAGGPRNTEAFF. The DNA for the CDR3 is TGTGCCAGCACCCCAGCAGGGGGCCCGAGGAACACTGAAGCTTTCTTT.

The chain employs TRBV12-3 or TRBV12-4 and TRBJ2-3; D might be TRBD1 (8 bases). The CDR3 extends over 13 amino acids. Between the trimmed V and J ends, which lost 6 bases and 4 bases, there was a span of 11 bases. CDR3 coding DNA: TGTGCCAGCAGACAGGGGGGGTCAGATACGCAGTATTTT. This translates into CASRQGGSDTQYF.

The chain uses TRBV7-2 and TRBJ2-1, with 14 bases fitting TRBD2. The CDR3 is 15 amino acids. Germline CDR1 is SGHTA and CDR2 is FQGNSA. J was trimmed by 10 bases and V by 5 bases; bases with no gene match: 7. The CDR3 protein is CASSLGLAGGQEQFF. In DNA, the CDR3 is TGTGCCAGCAGCCTCGGACTAGCGGGGGGCCAAGAGCAGTTCTTC.

The chain uses TRBV5-1 and TRBJ2-7, with D perhaps TRBD1 (7 bases). The CDR3 totals 14 residues. Germline-derived CDR1 and CDR2 are SGHRS and YFSETQ. Trimming stripped 4 bases from V and 2 bases from J, with 13 bases between. CDR3 in amino acids: CASSGGGTAYEQYF. The CDR3 region has the DNA TGCGCCAGCAGCGGGGGCGGGACAGCCTACGAGCAGTACTTC. The full variable domain, with the rest looked up from reference TRBV5-1 and TRBJ2-7, is KAGVTQTPRYLIKTRGQQVTLSCSPISGHRSVSWYQQTPGQGLQFLFEYFSETQRNKGNFPGRFSGRQFSNSRSEMNVSTLELGDSALYLCASSGGGTAYEQYFGPGTRLTVT.

V and J are TRBV4-1 and TRBJ2-1, with TRBD1 matching 9 bases. Germline values: CDR1 MGHRA, CDR2 YSYEKL. After removal of 4 bases from V and 8 bases from J, the junction contained 15 bases not matched to a gene. The CDR3 has 17 residues. CDR3 nucleotide sequence: TGCGCCAGCAGCCTACTTAGGTCGGACAGGGGCCAGGATGAGCAGTTCTTC. This sequence encodes CASSLLRSDRGQDEQFF.

This clone was seen once. The chain links TRBV5-1 to TRBJ2-7, with TRBD2 as a possible D gene (5 bases). V was shortened by 2 bases and J by 0 bases, with 9 bases between the two germline ends. This CDR3 has 14 amino acids. Looked up from germline, CDR1 is SGHRS and CDR2 is YFSETQ. In nucleotides, the CDR3 is TGCGCCAGCAGCTTTGGTACTAGCTCCTACGAGCAGTACTTC. Its protein product is CASSFGTSSYEQYF.

This clone was seen a single time. This rearrangement joins TRBV7-9 to TRBJ1-2; 8 nucleotides match TRBD1. CDR1 is SEHNR and CDR2 is FQNEAQ in the germline V gene (reference sequence). The junction had 5 bases not matched to a gene; V was cut back by 4 bases and J by 4 bases. This CDR3 is built from 14 residues. The CDR3 region has the DNA TGTGCCAGCAGCTCCCGGACAGGGACCTATGGCTACACCTTC. It codes for CASSSRTGTYGYTF.

This clone is a singleton in its sample. The CDR3 DNA follows: TGTGCCAGCAGACCGGCGGGGGTTGACTCTGGGGCCAACGTCCTGACTTTC. Protein: CASRPAGVDSGANVLTF. The chain joins TRBV5-4 to TRBJ2-6, with 7 bases identical to TRBD2. The germline gives CDR1 SGHNT, CDR2 YYREEE (reference sequence). The trim removed 5 bases at V and 0 bases at J, leaving 8 bases unmatched. This CDR3 is built from 17 residues.

The chain employs TRBV19 and TRBJ2-7, with 10 bases lining up with TRBD2. CDR1 LNHDA and CDR2 SQIVND come from the germline V gene (reference sequence). The CDR3 is 15 amino acids. Unmatched junction bases numbered 11, after V lost 8 bases and J lost 4 bases. The CDR3 coding sequence is TGTGCCAGTCAAGAGCGGGAGGGCCGAGCTTACGAGCAGTACTTC. It translates to CASQEREGRAYEQYF.

The chain carries TRBV4-1 and TRBJ2-6; D is unclear. The CDR3 sequence is 15 residues long. Trimming removed 0 bases at V and 4 bases at J, with 7 bases between. Germline V gives CDR1 MGHRA, CDR2 YSYEKL. CDR3 in DNA: TGCGCCAGCAGCCAAGATTCCGGGGGGGCCAACGTCCTGACTTTC. This encodes CASSQDSGGANVLTF.

The gene calls are TRBV6-6 and TRBJ2-7; 7 positions agree with TRBD1. The V gene end was trimmed by 4 bases and the J gene end by 5 bases; junction bases not matched to a gene: 11. CDR1 is MNHNY and CDR2 is SVGAGI in the germline V gene (reference sequence). The CDR3 covers 15 residues. Written as DNA, the CDR3 is TGTGCCAGCAGTTTCGACAGGGCCTTTAGGAACGAGCAGTACTTC. It is translated as CASSFDRAFRNEQYF.